Following are 6 T cell receptor beta chains from one sample sequenced in a study of blood T cell repertoires in COVID-19 (TCRdb year 2020). Library generation was performed with the immunoSEQ multiplex PCR assay. TCRdb took over this immuneACCESS table, retaining in-frame rearrangements with V and J assigned. Such tables are incomplete; in checked studies, under half of the missing clones stem from an unresolved V gene, and the remainder is unexplained. This sample comprises some 96,000 clones, around four fifths of them detected only once. The leading ten clones occupy about an eighth of the sample. Sequencing input: peripheral blood. All receptors come from a woman aged 65 to 85 with acute or convalescent COVID-19.

V is TRBV19 and J is TRBJ1-5; D is uncertain. V was trimmed by 0 bases and J by 3 bases, leaving 6 bases between them. The germline gives CDR1 LNHDA, CDR2 SQIVND (reference sequence). This CDR3 contains 14 residues. The DNA for the CDR3 is TGTGCCAGTAGTATAGACAGTCTCAATCAGCCCCAGCATTTT. This sequence encodes CASSIDSLNQPQHF.

J is TRBJ2-5 and V is TRBV5-5; D is perhaps TRBD2 (6 bases). This CDR3 is built from 14 residues. In germline, CDR1 is SGHKS, CDR2 YYEKEE (reference sequence). V dropped 1 base and J dropped 2 bases, with 9 bases sitting between them. This CDR3 reads CASSLFSGQETQYF. As DNA, the CDR3 is TGTGCCAGCAGCTTGTTTAGCGGACAAGAGACCCAGTACTTC. Looking up the rest from reference TRBV5-5 and TRBJ2-5 gives the full variable domain: DAGVTQSPTHLIKTRGQQVTLRCSPISGHKSVSWYQQVLGQGPQFIFQYYEKEERGRGNFPDRFSARQFPNYSSELNVNALLLGDSALYLCASSLFSGQETQYFGPGTRLLVL.

The V gene is TRBV19, the J gene TRBJ1-5, with no clear D. The CDR3 is made up of 14 amino acids. CDR1 LNHDA and CDR2 SQIVND come from the germline V gene (reference sequence). V was clipped by 7 bases and J by 5 bases, with 15 bases between them. CDR3 DNA: TGTGCCAGTACCTCCGTGTCCGGGGATCAGCCCCAGCATTTT. It yields the protein CASTSVSGDQPQHF. Drawing the rest from reference TRBV19 and TRBJ1-5, the complete variable domain is DGGITQSPKYLFRKEGQNVTLSCEQNLNHDAMYWYRQDPGQGLRLIYYSQIVNDFQKGDIAEGYSVSREKKESFPLTVTSAQKNPTAFYLCASTSVSGDQPQHFGDGTRLSIL.

V gene TRBV19 combines with J gene TRBJ2-1, with D perhaps matching TRBD2 (5 bases). The CDR3 sequence is 12 residues long. The V gene's germline CDR1 is LNHDA and CDR2 SQIVND (reference sequence). Trimming cost V 6 bases and J 4 bases, with 7 bases left between them. The CDR3 DNA reads TGTGCCAGTAGCCGGAGGTACAATGAGCAGTTCTTC. Encoded protein: CASSRRYNEQFF.

The table lists this clone with a count of one. The chain combines TRBV13 with TRBJ1-2; TRBD1 might be the D (6 bases). CDR3 length: 16 amino acids. V was shortened by 2 bases and J by 8 bases, with 21 bases between the two germline ends. The germline V gene encodes CDR1 PRHDT and CDR2 FYEKMQ (reference sequence). The CDR3: CASSLRQGSSMGGYTF. CDR3 nucleotide sequence: TGTGCCAGCAGCTTACGGCAGGGGTCATCTATGGGGGGCTACACCTTC.

This clone was seen only a few times. The V and J genes are TRBV6-6 and TRBJ1-4, with a weak D call TRBD1 (5 bases). Trimming removed 3 bases from V and 8 bases from J, with 13 bases in between. Germline assignment: CDR1 MNHNY and CDR2 SVGAGI (reference sequence). There are 14 residues in the CDR3. For the CDR3, the DNA is TGTGCCAGCAGTTATAGGGGCCAGGGAGAAAAACTGTTTTTT. Its protein product is CASSYRGQGEKLFF.